The rows below give T cell receptor beta chains drawn from one sample of a study of blood T cell repertoires in COVID-19. Here immunoSEQ multiplex PCR was the method, and the copy in TCRdb shows in-frame clones only, minus some. This table has roughly 190,000 clones, roughly 90% appearing once. Material for sequencing was peripheral blood. Receptors were obtained from a woman in her thirties or forties who had recovered from COVID-19. The CDR3 runs from the conserved cysteine through the conserved F or W. D genes are given only for firm matches. Size is omitted from some rows. Given values are once, few, many or a class for expanded clones.

cdr3_aa,cdr3_nt,clone_size,v_call,j_call,d_call
CASSWDDSNEAFF,TGTGCCAGCAGCTGGGATGACAGTAATGAAGCTTTCTTT,.,TRBV7-9,TRBJ1-1,.
CASSSDYPDTQYF,TGTGCCAGCAGCTCGGACTACCCAGATACGCAGTATTTT,.,TRBV7-3,TRBJ2-3,.
CASSEDVSRRQQFF,TGTGCCAGCAGTGAAGATGTCTCTAGGCGACAGCAGTTCTTC,.,TRBV6-1,TRBJ2-1,.
CASIRQGNSNQPQHF,TGTGCCAGCATTCGACAGGGAAATAGCAATCAGCCCCAGCATTTT,.,TRBV6-5,TRBJ1-5,TRBD1
CAWRGYTQGRQGFNYGYTF,TGTGCCTGGAGAGGGTATACTCAGGGGAGACAGGGATTTAACTATGGCTACACCTTC,.,TRBV30,TRBJ1-2,TRBD1
CAISESTRLLYPDF,TGTGCCATCAGTGAGTCGACTAGGCTCCTGTACCCGGACTTC,.,TRBV10-3,TRBJ2-7,.
CASSPRTDNTEAFF,TGTGCCAGCAGCCCCAGGACAGATAACACTGAAGCTTTCTTT,.,TRBV9,TRBJ1-1,.
CASSSRKNIQYF,TGTGCCAGCAGTTCCCGCAAAAACATTCAGTACTTC,.,TRBV6-6,TRBJ2-4,.
CASREGPLETGELFF,TGTGCCAGTAGGGAGGGGCCGTTAGAGACCGGGGAGCTGTTTTTT,.,TRBV19,TRBJ2-2,.
CASSSPRDPGLAGGTDTQYF,TGTGCCAGCAGTTCTCCCCGAGACCCGGGACTAGCGGGAGGCACAGATACGCAGTATTTT,.,TRBV28,TRBJ2-3,TRBD2
CASSEFGLGGQYF,TGTGCCAGCAGTGAATTTGGGTTGGGGGGGCAGTACTTC,.,TRBV2,TRBJ2-7,.
CASRNPSGETQYF,TGTGCCAGTAGGAACCCCAGCGGGGAGACCCAGTACTTC,.,TRBV19,TRBJ2-5,.
CASSFGQARNEKLFF,TGTGCCAGCAGCTTCGGACAGGCCAGGAATGAAAAACTGTTTTTT,.,TRBV7-2,TRBJ1-4,TRBD1
CASTLGQGVRRTDTQYF,TGTGCCAGTACCTTGGGACAGGGGGTTAGACGCACAGATACGCAGTATTTT,.,TRBV19,TRBJ2-3,TRBD1
CASSLAKHEQFF,TGTGCCAGCAGTTTAGCTAAGCATGAGCAGTTCTTC,once,TRBV12-3/TRBV12-4,TRBJ2-1,.
CASSVGPGGAENIQYF,TGTGCCAGCAGCGTAGGGCCGGGCGGGGCGGAAAACATTCAGTACTTC,few,TRBV9,TRBJ2-4,.
CATRTATGAYSPLHF,TGTGCCACTCGAACGGCAACAGGGGCATATTCACCCCTCCACTTT,.,TRBV2,TRBJ1-6,TRBD1